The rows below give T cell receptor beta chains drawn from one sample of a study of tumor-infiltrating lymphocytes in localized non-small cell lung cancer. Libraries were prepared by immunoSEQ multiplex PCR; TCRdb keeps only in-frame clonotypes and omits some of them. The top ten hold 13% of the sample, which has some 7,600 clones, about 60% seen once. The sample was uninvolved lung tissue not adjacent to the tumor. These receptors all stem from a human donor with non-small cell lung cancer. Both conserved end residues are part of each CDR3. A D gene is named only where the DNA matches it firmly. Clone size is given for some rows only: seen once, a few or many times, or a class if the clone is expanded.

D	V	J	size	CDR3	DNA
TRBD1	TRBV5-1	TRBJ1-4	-	CASSPDRGNEKLFF	TGCGCCAGCAGCCCCGACAGGGGGAATGAAAAACTGTTTTTT
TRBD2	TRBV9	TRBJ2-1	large	CASSGGGANNEQFF	TGTGCCAGCAGCGGCGGGGGGGCAAACAATGAGCAGTTCTTC
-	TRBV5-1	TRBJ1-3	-	CASSLAASSGNTIYF	TGCGCCAGCAGCTTAGCAGCGTCCTCTGGAAACACCATATATTTT
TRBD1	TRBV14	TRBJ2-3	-	CASSQDRGLITDTQYF	TGTGCCAGCAGCCAAGACAGGGGGCTAATCACAGATACGCAGTATTTT
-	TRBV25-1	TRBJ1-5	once	CASGGSHSNQPQHF	TGTGCCAGCGGAGGGAGCCATAGCAATCAGCCCCAGCATTTT
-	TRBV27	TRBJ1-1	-	CASRTQGIGAEAFF	TGTGCCAGCAGAACGCAGGGGATTGGGGCTGAAGCTTTCTTT
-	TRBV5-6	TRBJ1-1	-	CASSLVDRVNTEAFF	TGTGCCAGCAGCTTGGTGGACAGAGTGAACACTGAAGCTTTCTTT
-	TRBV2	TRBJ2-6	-	CASSDRAGANVLTF	TGTGCCAGCAGTGACCGGGCTGGGGCCAACGTCCTGACTTTC
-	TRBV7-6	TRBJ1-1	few	CASSLFWESEAFF	TGTGCCAGCAGCTTATTTTGGGAATCTGAAGCTTTCTTT
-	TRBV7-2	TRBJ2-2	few	CASSKGQDTGELFF	TGTGCCAGCAGCAAGGGACAAGACACCGGGGAGCTGTTTTTT
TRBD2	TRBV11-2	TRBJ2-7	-	CASRSGRVQYF	TGTGCCAGCAGATCCGGGAGGGTGCAGTACTTC
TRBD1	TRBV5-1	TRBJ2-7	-	CASSDRGSSYEQYF	TGCGCCAGCAGTGACAGGGGGAGCTCCTACGAGCAGTACTTC
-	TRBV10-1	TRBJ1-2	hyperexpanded	CASSESLGYGYTF	TGCGCCAGCAGTGAGTCGCTGGGCTATGGCTACACCTTC
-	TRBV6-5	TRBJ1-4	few	CASSEGGTEKLFF	TGTGCCAGCAGTGAAGGGGGAACTGAAAAACTGTTTTTT
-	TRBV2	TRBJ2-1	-	CASRGGGGKYNEQFF	TGTGCCAGCAGGGGCGGAGGGGGGAAATACAATGAGCAGTTCTTC
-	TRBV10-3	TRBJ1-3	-	CAISGILQDSNSGNTIYF	TGTGCCATCAGTGGGATCCTACAGGACAGCAACTCTGGAAACACCATATATTTT
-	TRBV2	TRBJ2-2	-	CASSERFGELFF	TGTGCCAGCAGTGAAAGGTTCGGGGAGCTGTTTTTT
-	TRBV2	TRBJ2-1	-	CASRRTGVGSYNEQFF	TGTGCCAGCAGGCGGACCGGGGTAGGGTCCTACAATGAGCAGTTCTTC
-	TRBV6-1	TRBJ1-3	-	CASTPDYSGNTIYF	TGTGCCAGCACCCCGGACTATTCTGGAAACACCATATATTTT
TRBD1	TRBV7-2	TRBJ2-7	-	CASSSGQGTYEQYF	TGTGCCAGCAGCAGCGGACAGGGGACCTACGAGCAGTACTTC
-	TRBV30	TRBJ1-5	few	CAWSLGSQPQHF	TGTGCCTGGAGCCTGGGAAGCCAGCCCCAGCATTTT
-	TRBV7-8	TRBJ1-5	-	CASSLRDGGQPQHF	TGTGCCAGCAGCCTCAGGGACGGGGGTCAGCCCCAGCATTTT